A selection of T cell receptor beta chains follows, all from one sample in a study of control samples from healthy donors and cancer patients. The method was immunoSEQ multiplex PCR; TCRdb's version includes in-frame clones alone and lacks a portion of them. The data contain tens of thousands of clones, 91% of them seen just once; the ten biggest clones take up about 12%. Sequences were obtained from PBMCs. These receptors all come from a man aged 50-59 years with lung cancer. Both conserved end residues are part of each CDR3. Fields, in order: D gene, clone size, J gene, V gene, CDR3 DNA, CDR3 protein. The D gene is left open where the match is weak. Size is stated for part of the rows, as once, few or many counts, or as a class when the clone is expanded.

D: .
size: .
J: TRBJ1-1
V: TRBV6-5
DNA: TGTGCCAGCAGTTACTCGGCCAACTTGAACACTGAAGCTTTCTTT
CDR3: CASSYSANLNTEAFF

D: .
size: .
J: TRBJ1-2
V: TRBV7-9
DNA: TGTGCCAGCAGTGTGAGCACGGATGGCTACACCTTC
CDR3: CASSVSTDGYTF

D: .
size: .
J: TRBJ1-2
V: TRBV15
DNA: TGTGCCACCAGCAGAGATAGGCCAGCTTCGCTCTATGGCTACACCTTC
CDR3: CATSRDRPASLYGYTF

D: .
size: .
J: TRBJ1-1
V: TRBV30
DNA: TGTGCCTGGAGTGAGTTAGTGAACACTGAAGCTTTCTTT
CDR3: CAWSELVNTEAFF

D: .
size: .
J: TRBJ2-5
V: TRBV24-1
DNA: TGTGCCACCAGTGATTTTTTAGAGACCCAGTACTTC
CDR3: CATSDFLETQYF

D: TRBD1
size: .
J: TRBJ1-1
V: TRBV4-1
DNA: TGCGCCAGCAGCCTCCAACAGGGGGTAGGCACTGAAGCTTTCTTT
CDR3: CASSLQQGVGTEAFF

D: .
size: .
J: TRBJ2-3
V: TRBV2
DNA: TGTGCCAGCAGTGTTCCGGACACAGATACGCAGTATTTT
CDR3: CASSVPDTDTQYF

D: .
size: .
J: TRBJ1-2
V: TRBV7-2
DNA: TGTGCCAGCAGCCAGTCGGGGGGATGGGCTAACTATGGCTACACCTTC
CDR3: CASSQSGGWANYGYTF

D: .
size: .
J: TRBJ2-7
V: TRBV23-1
DNA: TGCGCCAGCCCTACTGAGGGGAGATACTACGAGCAGTACTTC
CDR3: CASPTEGRYYEQYF

D: .
size: .
J: TRBJ1-2
V: TRBV6-5
DNA: TGTGCCAGCAGTTACAAGGGTTGGGACGGCTACACCTTC
CDR3: CASSYKGWDGYTF

D: TRBD2
size: .
J: TRBJ2-3
V: TRBV5-4
DNA: TGTGCCAGCAGCTTGGAAAGCGGGGGGGATACGCAGTATTTT
CDR3: CASSLESGGDTQYF

D: .
size: .
J: TRBJ2-1
V: TRBV2
DNA: TGTGCCAGCAGCAGTCAGGTGGGCAATGAGCAGTTCTTC
CDR3: CASSSQVGNEQFF

D: .
size: few
J: TRBJ1-1
V: TRBV29-1
DNA: TGCAGCGTTGAGGGGGTCGGGGATGTAGCTTTCTTT
CDR3: CSVEGVGDVAFF

D: .
size: .
J: TRBJ2-5
V: TRBV4-2
DNA: TGTGCCAGCAGCCAACCTCAGGGAGATGCCGAGACCCAGTACTTC
CDR3: CASSQPQGDAETQYF

D: .
size: .
J: TRBJ2-1
V: TRBV7-9
DNA: TGTGCCACCGCGGAGGGGCTAGAGCAGTTCTTC
CDR3: CATAEGLEQFF

D: .
size: few
J: TRBJ2-4
V: TRBV27
DNA: TGTGCCAGCAGTTTTGTCAGGTCGGGCGTAGCCAAAAACATTCAGTACTTC
CDR3: CASSFVRSGVAKNIQYF

D: .
size: .
J: TRBJ2-3
V: TRBV7-8
DNA: TGTGCCAGCAGCTTACTTGCTAGGACAGGGAGGGACACAGATACGCAGTATTTT
CDR3: CASSLLARTGRDTDTQYF

D: TRBD1
size: .
J: TRBJ2-1
V: TRBV5-4
DNA: TGTGCCAGCAGCAACTGGGGGACAGGGCACAATGAGCAGTTCTTC
CDR3: CASSNWGTGHNEQFF

D: TRBD1
size: once
J: TRBJ2-1
V: TRBV6-5
DNA: TGTGCCAGCAAATTGGACAGGAGAGGCAATGAGCAGTTCTTC
CDR3: CASKLDRRGNEQFF

D: .
size: .
J: TRBJ1-2
V: TRBV6-6
DNA: TGTGCCAGCACCTCGAACTATGGCTACACCTTC
CDR3: CASTSNYGYTF

D: TRBD2
size: .
J: TRBJ2-5
V: TRBV9
DNA: TGTGCCAGCAGCCTACGAGGGGGGACTAGCGGGGAAGAGACCCAGTACTTC
CDR3: CASSLRGGTSGEETQYF

D: TRBD1
size: .
J: TRBJ2-3
V: TRBV7-3
DNA: TGTGCCAGCAGCCGGGACAGCTTTAGCACAGATACGCAGTATTTT
CDR3: CASSRDSFSTDTQYF

D: .
size: .
J: TRBJ2-2
V: TRBV2
DNA: TGTGCCACGGCCGGGACACTCAACACCGGGGAGCTGTTTTTT
CDR3: CATAGTLNTGELFF

D: .
size: once
J: TRBJ1-1
V: TRBV11-1
DNA: TGTGCCAGCCACGGAGTGAATACAGGGCACACTGAAGCTTTCTTT
CDR3: CASHGVNTGHTEAFF

D: TRBD1
size: few
J: TRBJ2-7
V: TRBV6-5
DNA: TGTGCCAGCCATAGGACAGGGACGGGAGAGCAGTACTTC
CDR3: CASHRTGTGEQYF

D: .
size: .
J: TRBJ2-2
V: TRBV18
DNA: TGTGCCAGCTCACCACCAGGCCCCGGGGAGCTGTTTTTT
CDR3: CASSPPGPGELFF

D: .
size: .
J: TRBJ2-1
V: TRBV28
DNA: TGTGCCAGCAGTTTAAACGATGAGCAGTTCTTC
CDR3: CASSLNDEQFF

D: TRBD1
size: .
J: TRBJ1-2
V: TRBV11-2
DNA: TGTGCCAGCAGCTTAGATATGACAGGGGTCTATGGCTACACCTTC
CDR3: CASSLDMTGVYGYTF

D: TRBD1
size: .
J: TRBJ1-2
V: TRBV7-9
DNA: TGTGCCAGCAGCTTATTGAGTACAGGGGCGATCTATGGCTACACCTTC
CDR3: CASSLLSTGAIYGYTF

D: .
size: once
J: TRBJ1-5
V: TRBV20-1
DNA: TGCAGTGCTAATCAGCCCCAGCATTTT
CDR3: CSANQPQHF

D: TRBD2
size: .
J: TRBJ2-7
V: TRBV5-1
DNA: TGCGCCAGCAGCTCAACTAGCGGGGGACTCAACGAGCAGTACTTC
CDR3: CASSSTSGGLNEQYF

D: .
size: .
J: TRBJ1-4
V: TRBV2
DNA: TGTGCCAGCAGGGCCTCGGGGAATGAAAAACTGTTTTTT
CDR3: CASRASGNEKLFF

D: .
size: .
J: TRBJ1-3
V: TRBV7-6
DNA: TGTGCCAGCAGCTCCCTGACAGTCTCTGGAAACACCATATATTTT
CDR3: CASSSLTVSGNTIYF

D: .
size: .
J: TRBJ2-7
V: TRBV3-1/TRBV3-2
DNA: TGTGCCAGCAGCCAAAGGGCAGGGGTGGGCAACGAGCAGTACTTC
CDR3: CASSQRAGVGNEQYF

D: .
size: .
J: TRBJ1-2
V: TRBV5-4
DNA: TGTGCCAGCAGCTTGAAGGGGAACTATGGCTACACCTTC
CDR3: CASSLKGNYGYTF

D: TRBD1
size: .
J: TRBJ2-3
V: TRBV18
DNA: TGTGCCAGCTCACCCAACAGGGGACGACGGGCAGATACGCAGTATTTT
CDR3: CASSPNRGRRADTQYF

D: TRBD2
size: .
J: TRBJ2-1
V: TRBV6-5
DNA: TGTGCCAGCAGCGTGAGTAGCGGGGGGGCCTATGAGCAGTTCTTC
CDR3: CASSVSSGGAYEQFF

D: .
size: .
J: TRBJ1-1
V: TRBV29-1
DNA: TGCAGCGGCGGACAGTATGGGGGGGGCACTGAAGCTTTCTTT
CDR3: CSGGQYGGGTEAFF

D: TRBD1
size: .
J: TRBJ1-2
V: TRBV5-1
DNA: TGCGCCAGCAACGCCGGGACAGCAGCCTATGGCTACACCTTC
CDR3: CASNAGTAAYGYTF

D: TRBD2
size: .
J: TRBJ2-2
V: TRBV6-5
DNA: TGTGCCAGTAGCGGGGGCGAGAACACCGGGGAGCTGTTTTTT
CDR3: CASSGGENTGELFF

D: .
size: .
J: TRBJ1-4
V: TRBV19
DNA: TGTGCCAGTAGTGGCCGGGCCGCGACGAAGGAAAAACTGTTTTTT
CDR3: CASSGRAATKEKLFF